The entry below gives a single TCR beta chain sequence along with its context. What it binds is not known. Germline values: CDR1 SNHLY, CDR2 FYNNEI. The V gene end was trimmed by 8 bases and the J gene end by 8 bases; junction bases not matched to a gene: 8. This CDR3 is 13 amino acids long. This sample was included in a study of cytomegalovirus exposure and HLA in healthy donors. Regarding the study as a whole: A previous analysis found most TCR beta V segments productive roughly 87% or roughly 30% of the time. Most TCR sequences showed up rarely, but some public TCRs showed up in many donors. A reported reduction in N-insertions relative to the roughly 640-donor mean was seen in an Asian-associated ancestry cluster in a later analysis. Upon later analysis, HLA-associated TCR beta chains proved more clonally expanded than other, equally common chains.

With 60 Vbeta and 13 Jbeta primers, the PCR was carried out. Repertoires were generated with immunoSEQ multiplex PCR, while TCRdb's copy carries only in-frame clones and drops some. The sample has over 65,000 clones, roughly 75% seen once; the top ten hold 7.4%. This TCR derives from a woman in her twenties or thirties in good health and CMV-seropositive. This chain connects TRBV2 to TRBJ1-4, with 7 bases fitting TRBD1. The sequenced material came from PBMCs. CDR3 region: CASGDRVREKLFF. The CDR3 DNA reads TGTGCCAGCGGCGACAGGGTACGGGAAAAACTGTTTTTT.